The 29 T cell receptor beta chains presented below share a single source sample, sequenced in a study of blood T cell repertoires in COVID-19. Using immunoSEQ multiplex PCR, the repertoire was profiled, and TCRdb retains in-frame clones only, with some absent. The data show 95,000 to 150,000 clones, with 82% seen just once and approximately 5% held by the top ten. Sequenced: peripheral blood. The receptors come from a woman between 65 and 79 years old with acute or convalescent COVID-19.

The chain couples TRBV4-3 to TRBJ2-7; a possible D gene is TRBD2 (6 bases). The V end lost 5 bases, the J end lost 0 bases, and 14 bases lay between the germline ends. The CDR3 totals 15 residues. The germline gives CDR1 LGHNA, CDR2 YSLEER. The CDR3 region is CASSKGRESSYEQYF. DNA for the CDR3: TGCGCCAGCAGCAAGGGACGGGAGAGCTCCTACGAGCAGTACTTC.

This sequence joins TRBV7-2 and TRBJ2-5; D is ambiguous. This CDR3 spans 15 amino acids. Trimming left V 5 bases short and J 3 bases short, with 16 bases between. The germline CDR1 and CDR2 sequences are SGHTA and FQGNSA. CDR3 nucleotides: TGTGCCAGCAGCCAAGTGGCAGGCCTCGAAGAGACCCAGTACTTC. Its translation: CASSQVAGLEETQYF.

A few counts support this clone. The chain couples TRBV3-1 (or the pseudogene TRBV3-2) to TRBJ2-3; 7 bases map to TRBD1. With V trimmed by 4 bases and J by 14 bases, 9 bases remained unmatched. The length of the CDR3 is 12 residues. The germline gives CDR1 LGHDT, CDR2 YNNKEL (reference sequence). The CDR3 here is CASSPPGQKRYF. The CDR3 region has the DNA TGTGCCAGCAGCCCGCCGGGACAGAAAAGGTATTTT.

The CDR3 spells CASQFWANTEAFF. CDR3 DNA sequence: TGTGCCAGCCAATTCTGGGCGAACACTGAAGCTTTCTTT. The chain combines TRBV6-5 with TRBJ1-1, with unresolved D. The CDR3 length is 13 residues. CDR1 is MNHEY, CDR2 SVGAGI, per germline. Trimming stripped 8 bases from V and 1 base from J, with 11 bases between.

V is TRBV10-3 and J is TRBJ2-2; the D gene is possibly TRBD1 (5 bases). This CDR3 comprises 14 residues. The V gene's germline CDR1 is ENHRY and CDR2 SYGVKD. V lost 6 bases and J 2 bases, leaving 10 bases between the germline ends. The chain's CDR3 is CAIRIDSNTGELFF. DNA of the CDR3: TGTGCCATCAGAATAGACAGTAACACCGGGGAGCTGTTTTTT.

This chain uses TRBV5-4 with TRBJ2-1, with 7 bases matching TRBD1. Germline V CDR1 and CDR2: SGHNT, YYREEE (reference sequence). The CDR3 runs to 13 residues. The ends lost 4 bases at V and 8 bases at J; junction bases unmatched: 6. The DNA of the CDR3 is TGTGCCAGCAGCGCCACCGACAGGGATGAGCAGTTCTTC. Translated: CASSATDRDEQFF.

The V and J genes are TRBV4-1 and TRBJ1-4, with 7 positions matching TRBD1. This CDR3 spans 15 amino acids. The ends lost 1 base at V and 8 bases at J; junction bases unmatched: 7. CDR1 is MGHRA and CDR2 is YSYEKL in the germline V gene. CDR3 in amino acids: CASSQVRGGAEKLFF. The CDR3 DNA sequence: TGCGCCAGCAGCCAAGTGCGAGGGGGCGCGGAAAAACTGTTTTTT.

The chain uses TRBV9 and TRBJ2-4; D is possibly TRBD1 (6 bases). V shed 0 bases and J shed 10 bases, with 11 bases lying between them. The CDR3 runs to 13 residues. Germline CDR1 reads SGDLS; CDR2 reads YYNGEE. The CDR3 is CASSVVGHGIQYF. The CDR3 coding sequence is TGTGCCAGCAGCGTAGTGGGACACGGGATTCAGTACTTC.

The V call is TRBV4-3, the J call TRBJ1-2; TRBD1 might be the D (6 bases). This CDR3 spans 15 amino acids. Trimming took 0 bases from V and 8 from J, leaving 16 bases between them. Germline CDR1 and CDR2: LGHNA and YSLEER. The CDR3 region has the DNA TGCGCCAGCAGCCAAGATCCAGGGGTTGTGGACGGCTACACCTTC. Residues: CASSQDPGVVDGYTF.

The chain is built from TRBV3-1 (or the pseudogene TRBV3-2) and TRBJ2-7; the D is unclear. The V end was cut by 1 base, the J end by 6 bases, with 4 bases between. This CDR3 spans 11 amino acids. Germline CDR1 and CDR2: LGHDT and YNNKEL (reference sequence). DNA of the CDR3: TGTGCCAGCAGCCAAGCCCGCGAGCAGTACTTC. Translation gives CASSQAREQYF.

The V gene is TRBV19, the J gene TRBJ1-2, with no clear D. Germline CDR1 and CDR2: LNHDA and SQIVND (reference sequence). Trimming cost V 3 bases and J 5 bases, with 16 bases left between them. The CDR3 is 15 amino acids. CDR3 loop: CASSINPTGPYGYTF. The CDR3 nucleotides read TGTGCCAGTAGTATCAACCCGACGGGTCCTTATGGCTACACCTTC.

This chain joins TRBV7-2 and TRBJ1-2; weak D call: TRBD1 (5 bases). The CDR3 covers 14 residues. V was clipped by 5 bases and J by 3 bases, with 13 bases between them. Germline V gives CDR1 SGHTA, CDR2 FQGNSA. The CDR3 DNA reads as TGTGCCAGCAGCCCCCGCGGGGGGGACTATGGCTACACCTTC. It translates to CASSPRGGDYGYTF.

Here the CDR3 DNA reads TGCAGTGCGAGTGTTGGGGGGGGCTCCTACAATGAGCAGTTCTTC. Translating it yields CSASVGGGSYNEQFF. The chain recombines TRBV20-1 with TRBJ2-1; 7 bases line up with TRBD2. CDR3 length: 15 amino acids. CDR1 is DFQATT and CDR2 is SNEGSKA in the germline V gene (reference sequence). Trimming cost V 6 bases and J 0 bases; bases outside gene matches: 8.

J is TRBJ1-1 and V is TRBV5-4; D is perhaps TRBD1 (5 bases). Per germline, CDR1 SGHNT and CDR2 YYREEE (reference sequence). V was shortened by 1 base and J by 5 bases, with 12 bases between the two germline ends. The CDR3 loop spans 14 amino acids. The CDR3 spells CASSLKSRVTEAFF. CDR3 bases: TGTGCCAGCAGCTTGAAAAGCAGGGTTACTGAAGCTTTCTTT.

V is TRBV6-2 or TRBV6-3 and J is TRBJ1-2, with a weak D call TRBD1 (5 bases). Per germline, CDR1 MNHEY and CDR2 SVGEGT. V was cut by 5 bases and J by 4 bases, with 11 bases left in between. The CDR3 has 13 residues. The CDR3 spells CASSRDGSYGYTF. CDR3 nucleotide sequence: TGTGCCAGCAGTCGGGACGGGAGCTATGGCTACACCTTC.

The V gene is TRBV7-9, the J gene TRBJ1-3; D gene unclear. The CDR3 length is 16 residues. Trimming cost V 3 bases and J 4 bases, with 16 bases left between them. CDR1 is SEHNR, CDR2 FQNEAQ, per germline (reference sequence). In DNA form, the CDR3 reads TGTGCCAGCAGCTTCGTCGAGTCGAGAGGAGGAAACACCATATATTTT. Protein product: CASSFVESRGGNTIYF.

The chain recombines TRBV30 with TRBJ1-5; 7 bases map to TRBD1. The CDR3 spans 13 residues. Unmatched junction bases numbered 2, after V lost 2 bases and J lost 4 bases. Germline V gene data show CDR1 as GTSNPN and CDR2 as SVGIG (reference sequence). The chain's CDR3 is CAWSSQGNQPQHF. In DNA, the CDR3 is TGTGCCTGGAGTTCACAGGGGAATCAGCCCCAGCATTTT.

The rearrangement links TRBV30 to TRBJ1-1; TRBD1 is a possible D gene (5 bases). Deletions cut 5 bases from V and 0 bases from J, with 10 bases between. The germline V gene has CDR1 GTSNPN and CDR2 SVGIG (reference sequence). The CDR3 runs 13 residues. The chain's CDR3 is CAWARGLNTEAFF. The CDR3 nucleotides are TGTGCCTGGGCGCGGGGACTGAACACTGAAGCTTTCTTT.

The CDR3 sequence is CASSLSGANQPQHF. The DNA of the CDR3 is TGTGCCAGCAGTTTATCGGGGGCAAATCAGCCCCAGCATTTT. The chain uses TRBV27 and TRBJ1-5; D perhaps matches TRBD1 (6 bases). The CDR3 is made up of 14 amino acids. V was cut by 0 bases and J by 4 bases, with 7 bases left in between. From germline, CDR1 is MNHEY and CDR2 SMNVEV (reference sequence).

A single count supports this clone. V usage is TRBV9 and J usage is TRBJ1-2, with D tentatively TRBD1 (6 bases). Germline loops: CDR1 SGDLS, CDR2 YYNGEE. CDR3 length: 15 residues. Trimming left V 4 bases short and J 0 bases short, with 13 bases between. This CDR3 is CASSYGQLTNYGYTF. CDR3 DNA: TGTGCCAGCAGCTACGGACAGCTTACTAACTATGGCTACACCTTC.

The rearrangement links TRBV5-8 to TRBJ2-5; D perhaps matches TRBD2 (6 bases). The CDR3 extends over 14 amino acids. CDR1 is SGHTS and CDR2 is YDEGEE in the germline V gene. V gave up 4 bases and J gave up 5 bases, with 15 bases separating them. The CDR3 sequence: CASSLGLSRETQYF. In nucleotides, the CDR3 is TGTGCCAGCAGCCTGGGACTCTCGAGGGAGACCCAGTACTTC. The full variable domain, with the rest looked up from reference TRBV5-8 and TRBJ2-5, is EAGVTQSPTHLIKTRGQQATLRCSPISGHTSVYWYQQALGLGLQFLLWYDEGEERNRGNFPPRFSGRQFPNYSSELNVNALELEDSALYLCASSLGLSRETQYFGPGTRLLVL.

The V gene is TRBV7-2, the J gene TRBJ2-7; TRBD2 matches 8 bases. The germline V gene has CDR1 SGHTA and CDR2 FQGNSA. The ends lost 7 bases at V and 4 bases at J; junction bases unmatched: 6. The CDR3 extends over 13 amino acids. CDR3 amino acids: CASTIPGGYEQYF. CDR3 DNA: TGTGCCAGCACGATTCCGGGGGGGTACGAGCAGTACTTC.

In this sample, this clone turned up a few times. The CDR3 sequence is CASTSGVGSGNTIYF. The CDR3 coding sequence is TGTGCCAGCACCTCGGGAGTCGGCTCCGGAAACACCATATATTTT. The chain carries TRBV5-4 and TRBJ1-3; D not certain. CDR1 is SGHNT and CDR2 is YYREEE in the germline V gene (reference sequence). The CDR3 has 15 residues. The V end was cut by 6 bases, the J end by 4 bases, with 17 bases between.

The chain joins TRBV19 to TRBJ2-7; 9 bases map to TRBD1. The ends lost 5 bases at V and 1 base at J; junction bases unmatched: 9. The CDR3 consists of 16 residues. Per the germline V gene, CDR1 is LNHDA and CDR2 is SQIVND (reference sequence). The CDR3 region is CASSLSGQGISYEQYF. DNA for the CDR3: TGTGCCAGTAGTCTCTCGGGACAGGGTATATCCTACGAGCAGTACTTC.

The chain is built from TRBV5-5 and TRBJ2-7; a weak D match, TRBD1 (6 bases). The CDR3 is made up of 17 amino acids. V lost 2 bases and J 3 bases, leaving 21 bases between the germline ends. CDR1 and CDR2 (germline): SGHKS, YYEKEE (reference sequence). As DNA, the CDR3 is TGTGCCAGCAGCTTACTGACAGGCCCTAGGGGCGGCTACGAGCAGTACTTC. Translating it yields CASSLLTGPRGGYEQYF.

The V gene is TRBV7-2, the J gene TRBJ1-6; 7 nucleotides match TRBD1. V shed 1 base, J shed 8 bases, and the junction held 5 bases outside the gene matches. Germline V gives CDR1 SGHTA, CDR2 FQGNSA. This CDR3 contains 15 residues. In nucleotides, the CDR3 is TGTGCCAGCAGCTTAGAGGGGACAGTATATTCACCCCTCCACTTT. Residues: CASSLEGTVYSPLHF.

The rearrangement joins TRBV19 to TRBJ1-4; 7 nucleotides agree with TRBD1. The CDR3 has 15 amino acids. CDR1 is LNHDA and CDR2 is SQIVND in the germline V gene (reference sequence). The V and J ends lost 2 bases and 5 bases, in that order; junction bases with no gene match: 5. The DNA of the CDR3 is TGTGCCAGTAGTATATTGGGGACAGAGAATGAAAAACTGTTTTTT. This translates into CASSILGTENEKLFF.

The rearrangement uses TRBV6-5 and TRBJ2-1, with TRBD2 identical over 10 bases. The germline V gene has CDR1 MNHEY and CDR2 SVGAGI. The CDR3 has 15 residues. Trimming removed 7 bases from V and 9 bases from J; junction bases left unmatched: 12. CDR3 DNA: TGTGCCAGCACCCGAGCGGGGGGGTCCGCTGCTGAGCAGTTCTTC. It specifies CASTRAGGSAAEQFF.

This rearrangement joins TRBV6-2 or TRBV6-3 to TRBJ1-5, with unresolved D. This CDR3 has 14 amino acids. Trimming cost V 0 bases and J 6 bases, with 9 bases left between them. Germline values: CDR1 MNHEY, CDR2 SVGEGT. The CDR3 is CASSYSGGVQPQHF. CDR3 in DNA: TGTGCCAGCAGTTACTCGGGCGGGGTTCAGCCCCAGCATTTT.